Below are 18 T cell receptor beta chains sequenced from a single sample in a study of blood T cell repertoires in COVID-19. Only in-frame clones appear in the TCRdb table, and some are missing; sequencing was by immunoSEQ multiplex PCR. The table shows about 140,000 clones, with about four fifths occurring only once. Material: peripheral blood. These receptors were collected from a man older than 75 with acute or convalescent COVID-19.

V is TRBV20-1 and J is TRBJ2-7; 7 nucleotides align to TRBD1. Unmatched junction bases numbered 8, after V lost 3 bases and J lost 0 bases. The CDR3 contains 15 residues. Germline CDR1 is DFQATT and CDR2 is SNEGSKA (reference sequence). The CDR3 sequence is CSASPPDRNSYEQYF. CDR3 bases: TGCAGTGCTAGTCCCCCGGACAGGAACTCCTACGAGCAGTACTTC.

This clone was observed a handful of times. The gene calls are TRBV5-1 and TRBJ1-6; 7 bases are a match to TRBD1. This CDR3 has 15 amino acids. Per the germline V gene, CDR1 is SGHRS and CDR2 is YFSETQ. V lost 0 bases and J lost 10; bases outside the gene matches: 7. CDR3 loop: CASSLGSGDSSPLHF. In nucleotides, the CDR3 is TGCGCCAGCAGCTTGGGTTCAGGGGACAGCTCACCCCTCCACTTT.

This clone was seen once. The chain joins TRBV11-2 to TRBJ2-5; 9 bases map to TRBD1. The CDR3 totals 14 residues. Germline-derived CDR1 and CDR2 are SGHAT and FQNNGV. J was trimmed by 3 bases and V by 5 bases; bases with no gene match: 4. The CDR3 sequence: CASSTDRGKETQYF. The CDR3 coding sequence is TGTGCCAGCAGCACCGACAGGGGGAAAGAGACCCAGTACTTC.

The J gene is TRBJ1-1, the V gene TRBV29-1; tentative D call: TRBD1 (5 bases). The germline V and J ends were trimmed by 8 bases and 2 bases, with 12 bases remaining between them. Germline assignment: CDR1 SQVTM and CDR2 ANQGSEA. The CDR3 runs 12 residues. For the CDR3, the DNA is TGCAGCTCCGGGGGGGTAAACACTGAAGCTTTCTTT. Translating gives CSSGGVNTEAFF.

The J gene is TRBJ1-3, the V gene TRBV5-5, with D hard to call. Per the germline V gene, CDR1 is SGHKS and CDR2 is YYEKEE (reference sequence). Trimming stripped 0 bases from V and 4 bases from J, with 14 bases between. The CDR3 has 16 residues. The CDR3 here is CASSLGPQITGNTIYF. CDR3 DNA: TGTGCCAGCAGCTTGGGGCCACAGATAACAGGAAACACCATATATTTT.

The genes are TRBV7-6 and TRBJ2-3; D might be TRBD1 (7 bases). Trimming took 5 bases from V and 2 from J, leaving 11 bases between them. The CDR3 is 14 amino acids. CDR1 and CDR2 (germline): SGHVS, FNYEAQ. The CDR3 is CASSVRGVTDTQYF. Here the CDR3 DNA reads TGTGCCAGCAGCGTCAGGGGGGTCACAGATACGCAGTATTTT.

The chain carries TRBV7-3 and TRBJ2-3; 10 nucleotides agree with TRBD2. V lost 4 bases to trimming and J lost 1 base; unmatched junction nucleotides: 2. The CDR3 consists of 15 residues. Germline loops: CDR1 SGHTA, CDR2 FQGTGA. The chain's CDR3 is CASSYGLAGTDTQYF. The CDR3 DNA sequence: TGTGCCAGCAGCTACGGACTAGCGGGCACAGATACGCAGTATTTT.

DNA of the CDR3: TGTGCCAGCAGCTCAAGACAGGGGAGCGCCTACGAGCAGTACTTC. Translation: CASSSRQGSAYEQYF. V is TRBV7-6 and J is TRBJ2-7, with 8 bases lining up with TRBD1. V gave up 4 bases and J gave up 2 bases; unmatched junction bases: 7. Germline CDR1 is SGHVS and CDR2 is FNYEAQ. The CDR3 contains 15 residues.

This sequence joins TRBV9 and TRBJ2-5; a weak D match, TRBD2 (5 bases). Deletions cut 0 bases from V and 3 bases from J, with 9 bases between. The CDR3 sequence is 14 residues long. Looked up from germline, CDR1 is SGDLS and CDR2 is YYNGEE. The CDR3 DNA follows: TGTGCCAGCAGCGTAGCACTAGGGAAAGAGACCCAGTACTTC. This gives the protein CASSVALGKETQYF.

The rearrangement links TRBV3-1 (or the pseudogene TRBV3-2) to TRBJ2-1; 10 nucleotides agree with TRBD2. Trimming cost V 1 base and J 0 bases; bases outside gene matches: 6. The CDR3 is made up of 18 amino acids. Germline assignment: CDR1 LGHDT and CDR2 YNNKEL (reference sequence). DNA of the CDR3: TGTGCCAGCAGCCAAGTCCCAGCGGGGGGGAGCTCCTACAATGAGCAGTTCTTC. Protein sequence: CASSQVPAGGSSYNEQFF.

The chain uses TRBV6-4 and TRBJ1-2; tentatively, D is TRBD1 (6 bases). The V end lost 5 bases, the J end lost 4 bases, and 14 bases lay between the germline ends. This CDR3 is 14 amino acids long. CDR1 is MRHNA and CDR2 is SNTAGT in the germline V gene. For the CDR3, the DNA is TGTGCCAGCAGTCCAGGGGTTCTTTCCTATGGCTACACCTTC. This sequence encodes CASSPGVLSYGYTF.

The V call is TRBV7-3, the J call TRBJ2-3; 7 bases align to TRBD1. Germline V CDR1 and CDR2: SGHTA, FQGTGA. This CDR3 has 14 residues. Trimming cost V 5 bases and J 5 bases; bases outside gene matches: 7. The CDR3 nucleotides read TGTGCCAGCAGCCCCGACAGGGAAAGAGATACGCAGTATTTT. It is translated as CASSPDRERDTQYF.

The chain joins TRBV2 to TRBJ2-7; D is unresolved. This CDR3 spans 11 amino acids. Germline values: CDR1 SNHLY, CDR2 FYNNEI. Trimming stripped 3 bases from V and 3 bases from J, with 3 bases between. CDR3 DNA: TGTGCCAGCAGTGACTACTACGAGCAGTACTTC. Its translation: CASSDYYEQYF. Full variable domain (missing parts from reference TRBV2 and TRBJ2-7): EPEVTQTPSHQVTQMGQEVILRCVPISNHLYFYWYRQILGQKVEFLVSFYNNEISEKSEIFDDQFSVERPDGSNFTLKIRSTKLEDSAMYFCASSDYYEQYFGPGTRLTVT.

V and J are TRBV2 and TRBJ1-1; D not certain. There are 14 residues in the CDR3. The V end lost 6 bases, the J end lost 4 bases, and 15 bases lay between the germline ends. Germline CDR1 reads SNHLY; CDR2 reads FYNNEI. The CDR3 loop reads CASRVEAGRTEAFF. CDR3 in DNA: TGTGCCAGCAGGGTGGAGGCAGGCCGCACTGAAGCTTTCTTT.

V is TRBV19 and J is TRBJ1-6, with D unclear. The CDR3 spans 15 residues. Germline CDR1 is LNHDA and CDR2 is SQIVND (reference sequence). V lost 6 bases and J 0 bases, leaving 9 bases between the germline ends. CDR3 in amino acids: CASRPQSSYNSPLHF. The CDR3 DNA sequence: TGTGCCAGTAGGCCACAAAGCTCCTATAATTCACCCCTCCACTTT.

The chain has TRBV1 and TRBJ2-5; TRBD1 was called by the table and not checked on the DNA. TRBV1 has pseudogene status. This CDR3 has 17 amino acids. The CDR3 loop is CTSSQVLSREIRETQYF. The CDR3 bases are TGCACCAGCAGCCAAGTATTGAGCAGGGAAATTAGAGAGACCCAGTACTTC.

The rearrangement joins TRBV5-1 to TRBJ1-4; 7 nucleotides line up with TRBD1. The ends lost 0 bases at V and 4 bases at J; junction bases unmatched: 9. This CDR3 is 17 amino acids long. CDR1 SGHRS and CDR2 YFSETQ come from the germline V gene. The CDR3 sequence: CASSLERLGTDNEKLFF. CDR3 DNA sequence: TGCGCCAGCAGCTTGGAGAGGTTGGGGACAGATAATGAAAAACTGTTTTTT.

The chain joins TRBV3-1 (or the pseudogene TRBV3-2) to TRBJ2-3, with D unclear. V was cut by 1 base and J by 0 bases, with 8 bases left in between. Germline V CDR1 and CDR2: LGHDT, YNNKEL (reference sequence). The length of the CDR3 is 15 residues. CDR3 loop: CASSQGSTSTDTQYF. In DNA, the CDR3 is TGTGCCAGCAGCCAAGGGTCTACCAGCACAGATACGCAGTATTTT.